Below, 11 T cell receptor beta chains from the same sample are listed, as sequenced in a study of tumor and adjacent non-tumor tissue in lung cancer. RNA was extracted from bulk tissue without any cell sorting. The library came from three nested PCR rounds adapted from ARM-PCR protocols. TCRdb re-called the multiplex PCR reads through MiXCR, storing one row per CDR3 protein. The sample lists 200,000 to 250,000 distinct CDR3 sequences, 71% occurring once. Sample: lung tumor tissue. The receptor source for this set is a man aged 60 to 69 with non-small cell lung cancer.

As concerns this clonotype: A much larger clone is a single base away; this may be a read error. The gene calls are TRBV12-3 or TRBV12-4 and TRBJ2-3; 13 bases align to TRBD2. Germline trimming cut 7 bases from V and 4 bases from J; bases unmatched to any gene: 5. This CDR3 is built from 15 residues. The CDR3 sequence is CASTGLAGLPDTQYF. The DNA of the CDR3 is TGTGCCAGCACGGGACTAGCGGGACTGCCAGATACGCAGTATTTT.

This clonotype was detected ten times or more. The chain combines TRBV11-3 with TRBJ2-2, with a possible D match to TRBD1 (5 bases). The CDR3 runs 15 residues. CDR1 is SGHNT and CDR2 is YENEEA in the germline V gene. Trimming left V 8 bases short and J 0 bases short, with 13 bases between. The CDR3, as DNA: TGTGCCAGCGGCGCTCGACAGACGAACACCGGGGAGCTGTTTTTT. Translation: CASGARQTNTGELFF.

This clonotype was counted between two and nine times. V gene TRBV6-4 combines with J gene TRBJ2-3, with 9 bases fitting TRBD2. The CDR3 has 14 residues. The junction had 1 base not matched to a gene; V was cut back by 5 bases and J by 1 base. Germline CDR1 MRHNA, CDR2 SNTAGT. CDR3 in amino acids: CASSWTSGTDTQYF. The CDR3 nucleotides read TGTGCCAGCAGTTGGACTAGCGGCACAGATACGCAGTATTTT.

About this clonotype: At one end, the junction sequence differs from germline, possibly due to a read error. The rearrangement joins TRBV10-1 to TRBJ2-1; D remains ambiguous. The V gene's germline CDR1 is WNHNN and CDR2 SYGVQD (reference sequence). CDR3 length equals 15 residues. Here the CDR3 DNA reads TGCGCCAGCAGTGAAAATCCAGATTCCCACAATGAGCACTTCTTC. It encodes CASSENPDSHNEHFF.

As to this clonotype: A read error is likely, as this CDR3 ends without the conserved phenylalanine or tryptophan. The DNA is omitted, as the CDR3 cannot be located on it reliably, and the CDR3 follows TCRdb's listing. The V call is TRBV20-1, the J call TRBJ1-2; no DNA check was done on the table's D call, TRBD1. The CDR3 is 13 amino acids long, termini counted. Per germline, CDR1 DFQATT and CDR2 SNEGSKA (reference sequence). The CDR3 reads CSATRDSWFGYIS.

In regard to this clonotype: A junction boundary mismatches the germline segment, possibly from a read error. The chain is built from TRBV28 and TRBJ1-5, with unresolved D. There are 15 residues in the CDR3. CDR1 MDHEN and CDR2 SYDVKM come from the germline V gene. CDR3 sequence (DNA): TGTGCCAGCAGTTTAGGGTGGGCAGACAATCAGGCCCAGCATTTT. Its protein product is CASSLGWADNQAQHF.

This chain joins TRBV6-5 and TRBJ2-3; weak D call: TRBD1 (5 bases). V shed 5 bases and J shed 2 bases, with 11 bases lying between them. CDR3 length: 14 residues. CDR1 is MNHEY and CDR2 is SVGAGI in the germline V gene. As DNA, the CDR3 is TGTGCCAGCAGTCCGATAGGGGTCACAGATACGCAGTATTTT. Its translation is CASSPIGVTDTQYF.

Notes on this clonotype: The junction differs from germline at one of its ends, possibly a read error. The genes are TRBV6-1 and TRBJ1-5; D is unclear. The CDR3 is 15 amino acids. CDR1 MNHNS and CDR2 SASEGT come from the germline V gene. The CDR3 sequence: CDSSSDGIGNQPQHF. CDR3 bases: TGTGACAGCAGTTCGGACGGGATAGGGAATCAGCCCCAGCATTTT.

With regard to this clonotype: Being one base from a much bigger clone, this may be a read error. The genes are TRBV4-2 and TRBJ2-7; D gene ambiguous. Germline values: CDR1 LGHNA, CDR2 YNFKEQ. CDR3 length: 16 residues. V lost 0 bases to trimming and J lost 5 bases, with 17 bases between them. CDR3 amino acids: CASSQDYLGAADEQYF. The CDR3 region has the DNA TGTGCCAGCAGCCAAGATTACCTAGGAGCAGCTGACGAGCAGTACTTC.

Comments on this clonotype: The conserved phenylalanine or tryptophan normally closing the CDR3 is absent here, so this likely arose from a read error. The rearrangement links TRBV11-2 to TRBJ2-1, with D perhaps TRBD1 (5 bases). There are 12 residues in the CDR3. The V and J ends lost 9 bases and 9 bases respectively, with 15 bases between them. Germline assignment: CDR1 SGHAT and CDR2 FQNNGV. CDR3 residues: CARSQGTPEQFL. CDR3 coding DNA: TGTGCCAGGAGCCAGGGTACCCCTGAGCAGTTCCTC.

This clonotype was seen only a few times. This chain joins TRBV6-1 and TRBJ1-2, with D possibly TRBD1 on 5 matching bases. Germline lookup yields CDR1 MNHNS and CDR2 SASEGT. Trimming stripped 6 bases from V and 6 bases from J, with 11 bases between. The CDR3 runs 12 residues. CDR3 residues: CASRQELDGYTF. CDR3 sequence (DNA): TGTGCCAGCAGACAGGAACTGGATGGCTACACCTTC.